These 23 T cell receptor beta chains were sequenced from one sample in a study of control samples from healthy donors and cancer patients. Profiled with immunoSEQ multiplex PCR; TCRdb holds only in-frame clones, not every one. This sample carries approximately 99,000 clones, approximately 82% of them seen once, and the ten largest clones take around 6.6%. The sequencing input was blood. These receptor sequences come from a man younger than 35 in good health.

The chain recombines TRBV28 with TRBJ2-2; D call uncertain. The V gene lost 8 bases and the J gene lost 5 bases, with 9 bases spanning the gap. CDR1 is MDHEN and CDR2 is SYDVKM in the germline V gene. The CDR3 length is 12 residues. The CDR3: CASSPSTGELFF. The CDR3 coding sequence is TGTGCCAGCTCTCCGTCGACCGGGGAGCTGTTTTTT.

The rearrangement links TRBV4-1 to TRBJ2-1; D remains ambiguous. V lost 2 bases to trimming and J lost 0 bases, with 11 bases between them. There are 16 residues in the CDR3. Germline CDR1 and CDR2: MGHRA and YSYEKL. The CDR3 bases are TGCGCCAGCAGCCAAATGGGCTCCAGCTCCTACAATGAGCAGTTCTTC. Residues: CASSQMGSSSYNEQFF.

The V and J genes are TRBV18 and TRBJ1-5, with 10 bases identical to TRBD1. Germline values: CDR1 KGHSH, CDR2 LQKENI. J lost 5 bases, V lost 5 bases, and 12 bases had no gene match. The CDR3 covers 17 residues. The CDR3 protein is CASSARQGAFEDQPQHF. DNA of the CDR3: TGTGCCAGCTCAGCCCGACAGGGGGCCTTTGAGGATCAGCCCCAGCATTTT.

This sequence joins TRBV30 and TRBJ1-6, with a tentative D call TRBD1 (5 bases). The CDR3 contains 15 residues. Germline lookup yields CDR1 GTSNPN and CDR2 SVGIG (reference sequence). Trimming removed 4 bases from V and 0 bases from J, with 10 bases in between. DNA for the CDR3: TGTGCCTGGACGGGACTGAGCTCCTATAATTCACCCCTCCACTTT. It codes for CAWTGLSSYNSPLHF.

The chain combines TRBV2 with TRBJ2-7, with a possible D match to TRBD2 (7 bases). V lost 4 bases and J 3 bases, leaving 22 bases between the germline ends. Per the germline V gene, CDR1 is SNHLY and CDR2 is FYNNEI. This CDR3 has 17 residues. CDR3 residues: CASSVRYGGANFYEQYF. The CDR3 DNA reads TGTGCCAGCAGTGTGAGGTATGGGGGGGCTAACTTCTACGAGCAGTACTTC.

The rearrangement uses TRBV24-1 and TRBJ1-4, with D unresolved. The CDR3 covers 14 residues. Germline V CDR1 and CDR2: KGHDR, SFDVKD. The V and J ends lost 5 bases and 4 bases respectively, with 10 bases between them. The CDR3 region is CATSGRGLNEKLFF. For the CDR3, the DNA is TGTGCCACCAGTGGACGAGGGCTTAATGAAAAACTGTTTTTT.

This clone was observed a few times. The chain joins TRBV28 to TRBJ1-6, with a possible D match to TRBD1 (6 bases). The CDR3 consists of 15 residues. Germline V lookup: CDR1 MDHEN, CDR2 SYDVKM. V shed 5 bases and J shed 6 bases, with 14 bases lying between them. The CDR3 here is CASSLYRASNSPLHF. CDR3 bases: TGTGCCAGCAGTCTTTACAGGGCTAGTAATTCACCCCTCCACTTT.

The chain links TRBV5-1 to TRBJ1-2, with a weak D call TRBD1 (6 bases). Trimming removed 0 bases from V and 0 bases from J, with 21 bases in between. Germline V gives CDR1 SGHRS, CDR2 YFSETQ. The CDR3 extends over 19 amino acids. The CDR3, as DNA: TGCGCCAGCAGCTTGGGACGGGCGGGACACCTCAACGCTAACTATGGCTACACCTTC. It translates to CASSLGRAGHLNANYGYTF.

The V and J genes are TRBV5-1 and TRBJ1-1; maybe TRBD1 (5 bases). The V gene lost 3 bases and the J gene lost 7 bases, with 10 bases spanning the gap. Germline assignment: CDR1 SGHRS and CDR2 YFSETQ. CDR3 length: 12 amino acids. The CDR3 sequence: CASSSGGIEAFF. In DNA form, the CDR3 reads TGCGCCAGCAGCTCGGGGGGAATTGAAGCTTTCTTT.

DNA for the CDR3: TGTGCCATCAGTGATCCCGGAGGGCGCGAAAATGGCTACACCTTC. Protein: CAISDPGGRENGYTF. J is TRBJ1-2 and V is TRBV10-3; D is ambiguous. The CDR3 is 15 amino acids. Germline V gene data show CDR1 as ENHRY and CDR2 as SYGVKD. Trimming took 3 bases from V and 6 from J, leaving 17 bases between them.

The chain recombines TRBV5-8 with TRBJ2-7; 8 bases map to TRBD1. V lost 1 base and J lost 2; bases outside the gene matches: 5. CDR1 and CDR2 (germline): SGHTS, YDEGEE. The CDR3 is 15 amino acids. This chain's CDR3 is CASSLKQGATYEQYV. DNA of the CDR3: TGTGCCAGCAGCTTGAAGCAGGGGGCCACCTACGAGCAGTACGTC.

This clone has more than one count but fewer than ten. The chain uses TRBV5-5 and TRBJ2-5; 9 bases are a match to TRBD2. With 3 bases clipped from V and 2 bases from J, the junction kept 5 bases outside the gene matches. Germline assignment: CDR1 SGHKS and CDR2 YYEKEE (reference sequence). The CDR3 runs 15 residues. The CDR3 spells CASSWGSGGQETQYF. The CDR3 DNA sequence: TGTGCCAGCAGCTGGGGGAGCGGGGGGCAAGAGACCCAGTACTTC.

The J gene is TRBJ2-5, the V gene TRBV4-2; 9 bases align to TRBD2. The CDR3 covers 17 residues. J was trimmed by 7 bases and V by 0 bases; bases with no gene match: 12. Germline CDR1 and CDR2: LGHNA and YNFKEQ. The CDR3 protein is CASSQDLAGLALGTQYF. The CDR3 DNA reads TGTGCCAGCAGCCAAGATCTCGCGGGACTAGCTTTAGGGACCCAGTACTTC.

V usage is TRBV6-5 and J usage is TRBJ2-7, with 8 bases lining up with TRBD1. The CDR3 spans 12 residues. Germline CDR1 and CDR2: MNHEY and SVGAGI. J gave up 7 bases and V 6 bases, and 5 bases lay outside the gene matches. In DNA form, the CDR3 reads TGTGCCAGCAGGGACTGGACAGGGGAGCAGTACTTC. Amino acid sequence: CASRDWTGEQYF.

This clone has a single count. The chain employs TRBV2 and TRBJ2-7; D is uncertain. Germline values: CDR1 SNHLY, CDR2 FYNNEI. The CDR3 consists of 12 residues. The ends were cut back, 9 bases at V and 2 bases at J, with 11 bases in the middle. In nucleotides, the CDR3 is TGTGCCAGTCACGTAGGGACCTACGAGCAGTACTTC. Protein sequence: CASHVGTYEQYF.

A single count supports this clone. CDR3 sequence reads: CASSLFVRNTGELFF. The DNA of the CDR3 is TGTGCCAGCAGCTTGTTTGTCAGGAACACCGGGGAGCTGTTTTTT. This chain links TRBV7-6 with TRBJ2-2; unclear D gene. Germline values: CDR1 SGHVS, CDR2 FNYEAQ. V was trimmed by 3 bases and J by 1 base, leaving 9 bases between them. The CDR3 spans 15 residues.

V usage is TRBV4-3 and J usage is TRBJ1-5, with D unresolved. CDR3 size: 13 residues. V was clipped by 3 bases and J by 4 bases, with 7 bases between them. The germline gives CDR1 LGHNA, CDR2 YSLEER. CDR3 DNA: TGCGCCAGCAGCCAGGGCTTAAATCAGCCCCAGCATTTT. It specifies CASSQGLNQPQHF.

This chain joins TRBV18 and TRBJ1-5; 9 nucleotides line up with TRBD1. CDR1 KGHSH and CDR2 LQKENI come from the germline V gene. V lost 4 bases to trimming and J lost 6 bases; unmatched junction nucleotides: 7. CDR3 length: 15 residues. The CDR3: CASSLTGGSGQPQHF. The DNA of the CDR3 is TGTGCCAGCTCACTAACAGGGGGCTCAGGTCAGCCCCAGCATTTT.

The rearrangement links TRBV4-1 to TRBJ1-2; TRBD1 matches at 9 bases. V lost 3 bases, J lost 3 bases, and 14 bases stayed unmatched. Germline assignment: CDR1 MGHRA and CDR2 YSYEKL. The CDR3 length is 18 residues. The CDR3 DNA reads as TGCGCCAGCAGCCATTTTCGACAAGGGACAGGGATGGACTATGGCTACACCTTC. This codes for CASSHFRQGTGMDYGYTF.

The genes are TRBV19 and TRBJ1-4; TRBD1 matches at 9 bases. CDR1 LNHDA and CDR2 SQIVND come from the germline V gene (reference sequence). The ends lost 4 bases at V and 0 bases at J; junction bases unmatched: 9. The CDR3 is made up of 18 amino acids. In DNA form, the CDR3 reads TGTGCCAGTAGTAGACCCTCGGGACAGGGTTCAACTAATGAAAAACTGTTTTTT. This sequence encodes CASSRPSGQGSTNEKLFF.

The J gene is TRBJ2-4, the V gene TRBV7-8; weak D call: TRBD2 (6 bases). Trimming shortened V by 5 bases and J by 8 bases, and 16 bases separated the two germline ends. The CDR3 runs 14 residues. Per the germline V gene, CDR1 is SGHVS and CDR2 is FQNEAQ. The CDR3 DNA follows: TGTGCCAGCAGCCGGCGGGACTGGGTGGACATTCAGTACTTC. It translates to CASSRRDWVDIQYF.

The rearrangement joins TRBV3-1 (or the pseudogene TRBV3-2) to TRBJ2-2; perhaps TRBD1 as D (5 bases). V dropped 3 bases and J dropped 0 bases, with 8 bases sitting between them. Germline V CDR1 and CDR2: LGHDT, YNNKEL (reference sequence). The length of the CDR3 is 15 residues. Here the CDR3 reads CASSHHRTNTGELFF. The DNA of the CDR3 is TGTGCCAGCAGCCACCACAGGACGAACACCGGGGAGCTGTTTTTT.

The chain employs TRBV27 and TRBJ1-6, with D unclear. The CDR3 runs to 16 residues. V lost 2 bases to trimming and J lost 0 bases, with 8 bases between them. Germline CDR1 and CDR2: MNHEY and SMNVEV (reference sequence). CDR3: CASSLRPSSYNSPLHF. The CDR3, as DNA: TGTGCCAGCAGTTTACGCCCTAGCTCCTATAATTCACCCCTCCACTTT.